The rows below give T cell receptor beta chains drawn from one sample of a study of metastatic and nonmetastatic thyroid tumors. TCRdb reprocessed the PCR reads using MiXCR. The profile shows 13,000 or so clones, under 30% of them singletons. The sample taken for sequencing was tumor tissue. These receptors all come from a female donor with papillary thyroid cancer or a benign thyroid nodule (not recorded which). Some clones in this sample may be carry-over from other donors' samples. Each CDR3 is given with its conserved first and last residue. The D gene is left open where the match is weak. Clone size appears in some rows only: once, few, many, or a class for an expanded clone.

>TRBV6-2/TRBV6-3|-|TRBJ2-7|-
TGTGCCAGCAGTTACCACCAGGCTTCCTACGAGCAGTACTTC
CASSYHQASYEQYF
>TRBV10-3|-|TRBJ1-6|many
TGTGCCATCAGTGGCTACAGCTCCTATAATTCACCCCTCCACTTT
CAISGYSSYNSPLHF
>TRBV2|-|TRBJ1-2|few
TGTGCCAGTAGTAGGGCCAGGGTCTCTGGCTACACCTTC
CASSRARVSGYTF
>TRBV27|-|TRBJ2-7|-
TGTGCCAGCAGTCCCCTAGGGACGGACTGGGCCTACGAGCAGTACTTC
CASSPLGTDWAYEQYF
>TRBV20-1|TRBD2|TRBJ2-3|-
TGCAGTGCTAGAGACTCCCCGACTAGCGGGAACCCAGATACGCAGTATTTT
CSARDSPTSGNPDTQYF
>TRBV20-1|-|TRBJ1-1|many
TGCAGTGCGGAGACGTCAAGGAAGAGGGGCACTGAAGCTTTCTTT
CSAETSRKRGTEAFF
>TRBV27|-|TRBJ2-2|-
TGTGCCAGCATCACATCGTACACCGGGGAGCTGTTTTTT
CASITSYTGELFF
>TRBV6-1|TRBD2|TRBJ2-2|-
TGTGCCAGCAGTAGAACCCCTCTAGCGGGGGTGAACACCGGGGAGCTGTTTTTT
CASSRTPLAGVNTGELFF
>TRBV7-6|TRBD2|TRBJ2-2|many
TGTGCCAGCAGCAACAGACTAGCGGGAACTGTCGGGGAGCTGTTTTTT
CASSNRLAGTVGELFF
>TRBV5-5|-|TRBJ2-3|many
TGTGCCAGCAGCCGACGGAGGGAGTGGGACACAGATACGCAGTATTTT
CASSRRREWDTDTQYF
>TRBV7-9|-|TRBJ2-3|many
TGTGCCAGCAGCCAAAACCGCCTATCCCGGCAAGATACGCAGTATTTT
CASSQNRLSRQDTQYF
>TRBV30|-|TRBJ2-7|-
TGTGCCTGGAGCAGGAGTGGATACGAGCAGTACTTC
CAWSRSGYEQYF
>TRBV2|-|TRBJ2-7|large
TGTGCCAGCAGTTTCACCCTATACGAGCAGTACTTC
CASSFTLYEQYF
>TRBV12-3/TRBV12-4|-|TRBJ2-3|-
TGTGCCAGCAGTTTACCTACAGGTTTTTTGGAGCCGGCAAAAACCACAGATGCGCAGTATTTT
CASSLPTGFLEPAKTTDAQYF
>TRBV9|TRBD1|TRBJ1-4|many
TGTGCCAGCAGCCCCTCGGGACAGACCTCTGAAAAACTGTTTTTT
CASSPSGQTSEKLFF
>TRBV29-1|TRBD2|TRBJ2-7|-
TGCAGCGTAGTCGGACTAGCGGGATCTTTGCAGTACTTC
CSVVGLAGSLQYF
>TRBV5-6|-|TRBJ1-1|many
TGTGCCAGCAGCTGGGGCCAGACTGAAGCTTTCTTT
CASSWGQTEAFF
>TRBV7-2|-|TRBJ2-5|-
TGTGCCAGCAGCGCACAAGTCGTCGGGGAGACCCAGTACTTC
CASSAQVVGETQYF
>TRBV12-3/TRBV12-4|-|TRBJ1-1|medium-sized
TGTGCCAGCAGTTTAGCAGGAGCCCTCACTGAAGCTTTCTTT
CASSLAGALTEAFF
>TRBV5-6|-|TRBJ2-5|-
TGTGCCAGCAGCCCGGGGTGGGGACACGGGGAGACCAAGTACTTC
CASSPGWGHGETKYF
>TRBV28|-|TRBJ1-2|few
TGTGCCAGCAGTTTTGACACGGGTCGAGCTAACTATGGCTACACCTTC
CASSFDTGRANYGYTF
>TRBV9|TRBD2|TRBJ2-2|-
TGTGCCAGCACCGCCGGGACTAGCTACACCGGGGAGCTGTTTTTT
CASTAGTSYTGELFF
>TRBV7-9|-|TRBJ2-5|-
TGTGCCAGCAGCTCTGGAGGGCCACGGGGAGGGACCCAGTACTTC
CASSSGGPRGGTQYF
>TRBV7-3|TRBD2|TRBJ2-1|many
TGTGCCAGCAGCTTAACAGCGGGACGCATTGGTGAGCAGTTCTTC
CASSLTAGRIGEQFF
>TRBV7-8|TRBD2|TRBJ2-7|-
TGTGCCAGCGGCACCGGGACTAGCGTCTACGAGCAGTACTTC
CASGTGTSVYEQYF
>TRBV11-2|TRBD2|TRBJ2-7|many
TGTGCCAGCAGCTTTAGCGGGAGTACCTACGAGCAGTACTTC
CASSFSGSTYEQYF
>TRBV28|-|TRBJ2-7|few
TGTGCCATCAGCCCAAGGACACGGGGCGCTGATGAGCAGTACTTC
CAISPRTRGADEQYF
>TRBV6-5|-|TRBJ1-2|few
TGTGCCAGCATTTACTCGGCGAGTGTAGAGGGCTACACCTTC
CASIYSASVEGYTF
>TRBV9|TRBD2|TRBJ2-5|-
TGTGCCAGCAGCGCCCCCTTAGCGGGAGACCAAGAGACCCAGTACTTC
CASSAPLAGDQETQYF
>TRBV5-1|-|TRBJ2-7|many
TGCGCCAGCAGCCCAAGGACAGAGCGCACCTACGAGCAGTACTTC
CASSPRTERTYEQYF
>TRBV27|-|TRBJ2-3|many
TGTGCCAGCAGTTTAGTTAGCACAGATACGCAGTATTTT
CASSLVSTDTQYF
>TRBV4-2|-|TRBJ1-6|-
TGTGCCAGCAGCCAAGTTGGTACCGGGGGACCACCCCTCCACTTT
CASSQVGTGGPPLHF
>TRBV5-4|-|TRBJ1-2|many
TGTGCCAGCAGCTATGACCGGGACTATGGCTACACCTTC
CASSYDRDYGYTF
>TRBV11-2|TRBD2|TRBJ2-3|-
TGTGCCAGCAGCCCCGCATGCACTAGCGTGGGAAGGTCAGATACGCAGTATTTT
CASSPACTSVGRSDTQYF
>TRBV7-9|-|TRBJ1-1|many
TGTGCCAGCAGCTTTTCCCCGACAGCGAACACTGAAGCTTTCTTT
CASSFSPTANTEAFF